Shown below are 27 T cell receptor beta chains from a single sample sequenced in a study of blood T cell repertoires in COVID-19. Sequencing used immunoSEQ multiplex PCR; TCRdb keeps in-frame clones, though not all of them. The sample holds 250,000 or so clones; about 90% are singletons and the top ten take around 0.87%. Sample: PBMCs or T cells enriched from blood (not recorded which). The receptors were sampled from a man in his fifties or sixties who had been exposed to COVID-19.

The chain employs TRBV7-3 and TRBJ2-3; possible D gene TRBD1, 6 bases. V dropped 0 bases and J dropped 5 bases, with 12 bases sitting between them. Germline loops: CDR1 SGHTA, CDR2 FQGTGA. CDR3 length: 15 amino acids. The CDR3 DNA follows: TGTGCCAGCAGCTTAACAGAGACAGGAGGAGATACGCAGTATTTT. Translating gives CASSLTETGGDTQYF.

This chain connects TRBV27 to TRBJ1-5; TRBD1 might be the D (5 bases). This CDR3 region has 15 residues. Trimming took 0 bases from V and 5 from J, leaving 11 bases between them. CDR1 and CDR2 from the germline V gene are MNHEY and SMNVEV (reference sequence). As DNA, the CDR3 is TGTGCCAGCAGTTTATCCAGGGCGGCGGATCAGCCCCAGCATTTT. The encoded protein is CASSLSRAADQPQHF.

The gene calls are TRBV7-3 and TRBJ2-5; no reliable D call. Trimming left V 0 bases short and J 4 bases short, with 18 bases between. Germline V CDR1 and CDR2: SGHTA, FQGTGA. This CDR3 comprises 17 residues. CDR3: CASSLTSAARWVETQYF. CDR3 bases: TGTGCCAGCAGCTTAACGTCGGCAGCGCGGTGGGTAGAGACCCAGTACTTC. Full variable domain (rest looked up from reference TRBV7-3 and TRBJ2-5): GAGVSQTPSNKVTEKGKYVELRCDPISGHTALYWYRQSLGQGPEFLIYFQGTGAADDSGLPNDRFFAVRPEGSVSTLKIQRTERGDSAVYLCASSLTSAARWVETQYFGPGTRLLVL.

The CDR3 region is CATSDTLALSSYNEQFF. For the CDR3, the DNA is TGTGCCACCAGTGATACACTAGCGCTGAGCTCCTACAATGAGCAGTTCTTC. The J gene is TRBJ2-1, the V gene TRBV24-1; the match to TRBD2 covers 7 bases. Per germline, CDR1 KGHDR and CDR2 SFDVKD. This CDR3 spans 17 amino acids. With 3 bases clipped from V and 0 bases from J, the junction kept 7 bases outside the gene matches.

This sequence joins TRBV5-4 and TRBJ2-5; a weak D match, TRBD2 (5 bases). The CDR3 sequence is 13 residues long. Deletions cut 0 bases from V and 3 bases from J, with 6 bases between. The germline gives CDR1 SGHNT, CDR2 YYREEE (reference sequence). The CDR3 nucleotides are TGTGCCAGCAGCTTGGGGGGAGAAGAGACCCAGTACTTC. Its protein product is CASSLGGEETQYF.

V usage is TRBV19 and J usage is TRBJ2-7, with D possibly matching TRBD2 (6 bases). CDR1 is LNHDA and CDR2 is SQIVND in the germline V gene (reference sequence). The CDR3 loop spans 15 amino acids. The V gene lost 5 bases and the J gene lost 2 bases, with 16 bases spanning the gap. The CDR3 DNA reads as TGTGCCAGTAGTGCCCGACTAGGGACCACCTACGAGCAGTACTTC. It is translated as CASSARLGTTYEQYF.

The V and J genes are TRBV7-6 and TRBJ1-5, with D unclear. Trimming took 1 base from V and 9 from J, leaving 10 bases between them. Germline CDR1 reads SGHVS; CDR2 reads FNYEAQ. The CDR3 runs to 13 residues. As DNA, the CDR3 is TGTGCCAGCAGCTTAGAGGACTATACGCCCCAGCATTTT. Protein: CASSLEDYTPQHF.

V and J are TRBV19 and TRBJ1-2; TRBD1 aligns across 10 bases. Unmatched junction bases numbered 9, after V lost 3 bases and J lost 8 bases. Germline V gene lookup returns CDR1 LNHDA and CDR2 SQIVND (reference sequence). This CDR3 has 15 amino acids. The CDR3 nucleotides read TGTGCCAGTAGTATGGGGACAGGGGACAAATCGGGCTACACCTTC. It yields the protein CASSMGTGDKSGYTF. Variable domain in full (rest from reference TRBV19 and TRBJ1-2): DGGITQSPKYLFRKEGQNVTLSCEQNLNHDAMYWYRQDPGQGLRLIYYSQIVNDFQKGDIAEGYSVSREKKESFPLTVTSAQKNPTAFYLCASSMGTGDKSGYTFGSGTRLTVV.

This sequence joins TRBV7-9 and TRBJ1-6; D might be TRBD1 (5 bases). CDR3 length: 15 amino acids. From germline, CDR1 is SEHNR and CDR2 FQNEAQ (reference sequence). Trimming took off 0 bases at V and 6 bases at J, with 9 bases between the two ends. The DNA for the CDR3 is TGTGCCAGCAGCTTAGCGGGGGGTCGTAATTCACCCCTCCACTTT. Amino acid sequence: CASSLAGGRNSPLHF.

There are a few counts of this clone. J is TRBJ2-7 and V is TRBV4-2; 8 bases line up with TRBD2. Losses at the gene ends were 4 bases for V and 3 bases for J; bases not matched to a gene: 17. This CDR3 has 18 residues. Per germline, CDR1 LGHNA and CDR2 YNFKEQ. CDR3 DNA sequence: TGTGCCAGCAGCCCTCGGGTCAGCGAGCGGGGGTCGTTCTACGAGCAGTACTTC. This translates into CASSPRVSERGSFYEQYF.

V gene TRBV19 combines with J gene TRBJ2-1, with D perhaps TRBD1 (5 bases). In germline, CDR1 is LNHDA, CDR2 SQIVND (reference sequence). V was shortened by 5 bases and J by 3 bases, with 8 bases between the two germline ends. This CDR3 contains 13 residues. The CDR3 nucleotides read TGTGCCAGTAGTGACAGCTTCTACAATGAGCAGTTCTTC. It translates to CASSDSFYNEQFF.

The V call is TRBV11-2, the J call TRBJ1-5, with 8 positions matching TRBD1. The CDR3 runs 15 residues. Losses at the gene ends were 1 base for V and 5 bases for J; bases not matched to a gene: 4. Germline V gene data show CDR1 as SGHAT and CDR2 as FQNNGV. CDR3 sequence (DNA): TGTGCCAGCAGCTTAGCACCAGGGGGCCATCAGCCCCAGCATTTT. Translation: CASSLAPGGHQPQHF.

V is TRBV27 and J is TRBJ1-1; a weak D match, TRBD1 (6 bases). The CDR3 extends over 15 amino acids. The V end was cut by 4 bases, the J end by 3 bases, with 15 bases between. Per germline, CDR1 MNHEY and CDR2 SMNVEV (reference sequence). CDR3 loop: CASSSTGEGDTEAFF. CDR3 nucleotides: TGTGCCAGCAGTTCAACTGGTGAGGGGGACACTGAAGCTTTCTTT.

This clone appeared a single time. This rearrangement joins TRBV24-1 to TRBJ2-1; 14 bases are shared with TRBD2. CDR1 and CDR2 from the germline V gene are KGHDR and SFDVKD. This CDR3 is 20 amino acids long. The junction had 13 bases not matched to a gene; V was cut back by 2 bases and J by 5 bases. CDR3 bases: TGTGCCACCAGTGATTCTTCCGGGACTAGCGGGAGTCGATTTGACAATGAGCAGTTCTTC. Translation gives CATSDSSGTSGSRFDNEQFF.

This clone was seen just once. This chain links TRBV18 with TRBJ2-5; 7 nucleotides agree with TRBD1. The CDR3 contains 13 residues. In germline, CDR1 is KGHSH, CDR2 LQKENI. The V segment lost 7 bases and the J segment 1 base; nucleotides outside the gene matches: 3. The CDR3: CASFRDSQETQYF. Written as DNA, the CDR3 is TGTGCCAGCTTCCGGGACAGCCAAGAGACCCAGTACTTC.

V gene TRBV2 combines with J gene TRBJ1-5; D perhaps matches TRBD1 (5 bases). The CDR3 consists of 15 residues. V gave up 3 bases and J gave up 0 bases, with 9 bases separating them. CDR1 is SNHLY and CDR2 is FYNNEI in the germline V gene. For the CDR3, the DNA is TGTGCCAGCAGTGACAGGACACATAGCAATCAGCCCCAGCATTTT. Its translation is CASSDRTHSNQPQHF.

The genes are TRBV5-6 and TRBJ1-2; tentatively, D is TRBD1 (6 bases). The CDR3 is 16 amino acids. The V and J ends lost 4 bases and 8 bases respectively, with 24 bases between them. CDR1 and CDR2 (germline): SGHDT, YYEEEE. This chain's CDR3 is CASSPAGQGLMEGYTF. The CDR3 nucleotides are TGTGCCAGCAGCCCGGCCGGGCAGGGGTTAATGGAGGGCTACACCTTC.

This sequence joins TRBV28 and TRBJ2-3; 11 bases fit TRBD2. Germline-derived CDR1 and CDR2 are MDHEN and SYDVKM. The trim removed 7 bases at V and 4 bases at J, leaving 4 bases unmatched. The CDR3 runs 14 residues. DNA for the CDR3: TGTGCCAGCATCACTAGCGGGAGAGCAGATACGCAGTATTTT. Translation gives CASITSGRADTQYF.

This chain links TRBV5-5 with TRBJ2-1; maybe TRBD2 (6 bases). The V end lost 4 bases, the J end lost 6 bases, and 11 bases lay between the germline ends. The CDR3 loop spans 13 amino acids. Germline CDR1 reads SGHKS; CDR2 reads YYEKEE (reference sequence). CDR3 amino acids: CASSRRGGNEQFF. The CDR3 region has the DNA TGTGCCAGCAGCCGGCGGGGCGGCAATGAGCAGTTCTTC.

The J gene is TRBJ2-1, the V gene TRBV15; the D is unclear. The CDR3 spans 17 residues. Trimming shortened V by 1 base and J by 0 bases, and 13 bases separated the two germline ends. Germline CDR1 and CDR2: LNHNV and YYDKDF (reference sequence). CDR3 sequence: CATSRVGLTGSYNEQFF. The CDR3 DNA sequence: TGTGCCACCAGCAGAGTCGGTCTCACGGGCTCCTACAATGAGCAGTTCTTC.

The CDR3 sequence: CASSLTGQSRAYEQYF. DNA of the CDR3: TGCGCCAGCAGCTTGACTGGACAGTCTAGGGCCTACGAGCAGTACTTC. The chain employs TRBV5-1 and TRBJ2-7; a possible D gene is TRBD1 (6 bases). Between the trimmed V and J ends, which lost 1 base and 2 bases, there was a span of 16 bases. Per the germline V gene, CDR1 is SGHRS and CDR2 is YFSETQ. The CDR3 totals 16 residues.

V is TRBV7-9 and J is TRBJ1-2, with 10 bases that match TRBD1. V shed 7 bases, J shed 2 bases, and the junction held 7 bases outside the gene matches. Germline V gene sequence: CDR1 SEHNR, CDR2 FQNEAQ (reference sequence). The CDR3 sequence is 15 residues long. Written as DNA, the CDR3 is TGTGCCAGCACCCGGACAGGGGGTGACAACTATGGCTACACCTTC. Encoded protein: CASTRTGGDNYGYTF.

The rearrangement joins TRBV3-1 (or the pseudogene TRBV3-2) to TRBJ1-2, with D maybe TRBD1 (6 bases). Germline assignment: CDR1 LGHDT and CDR2 YNNKEL (reference sequence). The V gene lost 10 bases and the J gene lost 4 bases, with 13 bases spanning the gap. This CDR3 region has 12 residues. CDR3 sequence: CATSGGFYGYTF. The CDR3 bases are TGTGCCACCAGTGGGGGCTTCTATGGCTACACCTTC.

This rearrangement joins TRBV3-1 (or the pseudogene TRBV3-2) to TRBJ2-3, with D maybe TRBD2 (5 bases). V gave up 1 base and J gave up 9 bases, with 5 bases separating them. The CDR3 spans 11 residues. CDR1 is LGHDT, CDR2 YNNKEL, per germline (reference sequence). In DNA form, the CDR3 reads TGTGCCAGCAGCCAAGCGGGGACGCAGTATTTT. This gives the protein CASSQAGTQYF.

The gene calls are TRBV18 and TRBJ2-2; perhaps TRBD2 as D (5 bases). The germline V gene has CDR1 KGHSH and CDR2 LQKENI. There are 15 residues in the CDR3. Deletions cut 2 bases from V and 1 base from J, with 8 bases between. The CDR3 DNA sequence: TGTGCCAGCTCACCAGGACTGGTGAACACCGGGGAGCTGTTTTTT. As protein: CASSPGLVNTGELFF. The variable domain in full, with the rest retrieved from reference TRBV18 and TRBJ2-2, is NAGVMQNPRHLVRRRGQEARLRCSPMKGHSHVYWYRQLPEEGLKFMVYLQKENIIDESGMPKERFSAEFPKEGPSILRIQQVVRGDSAAYFCASSPGLVNTGELFFGEGSRLTVL.

This clone was seen once. The chain joins TRBV7-9 to TRBJ2-3; D is perhaps TRBD1 (6 bases). Per the germline V gene, CDR1 is SEHNR and CDR2 is FQNEAQ (reference sequence). The V gene lost 5 bases and the J gene lost 0 bases, with 24 bases spanning the gap. This CDR3 contains 19 residues. The CDR3 DNA reads as TGTGCCAGCAGCCCAGGGGCGGGCTTCATAAAGGGTAGCACAGATACGCAGTATTTT. Amino acids: CASSPGAGFIKGSTDTQYF.

The chain employs TRBV3-1 (or the pseudogene TRBV3-2) and TRBJ2-3, with D hard to call. Germline CDR1 is LGHDT and CDR2 is YNNKEL (reference sequence). The CDR3 covers 11 residues. V dropped 4 bases and J dropped 5 bases, with 4 bases sitting between them. This chain's CDR3 is CASSLLDTQYF. CDR3 DNA: TGTGCCAGCAGCCTATTAGATACGCAGTATTTT.